This TCR beta chain was recovered during a study of CD8 T cells in Susac syndrome. An amount of RNA that ranged from 0.5 to 1 ug was reverse transcribed with random hexamers. It was immunoSEQ multiplex PCR that amplified TCR beta CDR3 across 54 Vbeta and 13 Jbeta. Each CDR3 protein gets one entry after TCRdb re-called the immunoSEQ multiplex PCR reads with MiXCR. This sample yields approximately 110,000 distinct CDR3 sequences, of which over 90% are seen a single time; approximately 0.29% belongs to the top ten. The authors carried out high-throughput sequencing of TCR beta. They applied it to CD8+ and CD4+ T cells obtained from blood. The clonotype comes from a human donor with multiple sclerosis. Specimen: CD8+ T cells from PBMCs.

The CDR3 reads CASSDRVSGANVLTF. The CDR3 nucleotides are TGTGCCAGCAGTGACAGGGTCTCCGGGGCCAACGTCCTGACTTTC. J is TRBJ2-6 and V is TRBV6-1; a possible D gene is TRBD1 (5 bases). Trimming removed 3 bases from V and 4 bases from J, with 10 bases in between. CDR3 size: 15 residues. CDR1 and CDR2 (germline): MNHNS, SASEGT.